The next 15 T cell receptor beta chains were all read from a single sample in a study of cytomegalovirus exposure and HLA in healthy donors. A multiplex PCR was run with 60 Vbeta primers and 13 Jbeta primers. Assay used: immunoSEQ multiplex PCR; TCRdb lists only in-frame clones, some missing. The data contain 100,000 to 150,000 clones, 80% of them singletons. Sequenced: PBMCs. The receptors come from a man between 25 and 39 years old in good health and CMV-seropositive.

The chain uses TRBV5-1 and TRBJ2-5; 11 positions agree with TRBD1. Germline CDR1 and CDR2: SGHRS and YFSETQ. The V gene end was trimmed by 2 bases and the J gene end by 5 bases; junction bases not matched to a gene: 11. This CDR3 is built from 17 residues. CDR3 nucleotide sequence: TGCGCCAGCAGCTTCCGAGGGGGACAGGGGGGTTTGGAGACCCAGTACTTC. It codes for CASSFRGGQGGLETQYF. The whole variable domain, remainder taken from reference TRBV5-1 and TRBJ2-5, is KAGVTQTPRYLIKTRGQQVTLSCSPISGHRSVSWYQQTPGQGLQFLFEYFSETQRNKGNFPGRFSGRQFSNSRSEMNVSTLELGDSALYLCASSFRGGQGGLETQYFGPGTRLLVL.

The gene calls are TRBV7-2 and TRBJ1-5; D not resolved. The CDR3 spans 15 residues. V was trimmed by 5 bases and J by 1 base, leaving 12 bases between them. CDR1 and CDR2 from the germline V gene are SGHTA and FQGNSA. CDR3 sequence: CASSPNGISNQPQHF. The DNA for the CDR3 is TGTGCCAGCAGCCCTAACGGGATCAGCAATCAGCCCCAGCATTTT.

DNA for the CDR3: TGTGCCAGCAGCTCCGGACAGGGGGCACGGAATGAGCAGTTCTTC. Translated: CASSSGQGARNEQFF. This sequence joins TRBV7-6 and TRBJ2-1; 11 nucleotides agree with TRBD1. The CDR3 spans 15 residues. Germline CDR1 and CDR2: SGHVS and FNYEAQ. With 4 bases clipped from V and 7 bases from J, the junction kept 6 bases outside the gene matches.

V usage is TRBV12-5 and J usage is TRBJ2-3, with TRBD1 matching 8 bases. Per germline, CDR1 LGHNT and CDR2 FRNRAP. Trimming took 4 bases from V and 3 from J; bases not matched to a gene: 9. The CDR3 loop spans 16 amino acids. The CDR3, as DNA: TGTGCTAGTGGTTCGCCGACAGGGGAGTTAACAGATACGCAGTATTTT. Residues: CASGSPTGELTDTQYF.

This chain connects TRBV6-1 to TRBJ2-2; 7 bases are a match to TRBD1. V dropped 6 bases and J dropped 0; count of bases not matched to a gene: 4. CDR1 is MNHNS, CDR2 SASEGT, per germline. The CDR3 runs to 15 residues. CDR3 bases: TGTGCCAGCAGGGGCGGACAGGCGAACACCGGGGAGCTGTTTTTT. Amino acid sequence: CASRGGQANTGELFF.

V and J are TRBV27 and TRBJ2-3; TRBD2 matches 8 bases. Germline V gives CDR1 MNHEY, CDR2 SMNVEV (reference sequence). The V segment lost 6 bases and the J segment 4 bases; nucleotides outside the gene matches: 6. The CDR3 sequence is 14 residues long. CDR3 in amino acids: CASSETGGADTQYF. Written as DNA, the CDR3 is TGTGCCAGCAGCGAAACGGGAGGGGCAGATACGCAGTATTTT.

This clone was counted a few times. DNA for the CDR3: TGTGCCAGCAGTTTTGGACAGGGGATAGGTGGCTACACCTTC. Its translation is CASSFGQGIGGYTF. The chain is built from TRBV27 and TRBJ1-2; TRBD1 matches 9 bases. CDR1 MNHEY and CDR2 SMNVEV come from the germline V gene (reference sequence). V gave up 3 bases and J gave up 7 bases; unmatched junction bases: 6. This CDR3 region has 14 residues.

The chain links TRBV9 to TRBJ1-3; TRBD1 might be the D (6 bases). CDR1 is SGDLS and CDR2 is YYNGEE in the germline V gene. The CDR3 sequence is 16 residues long. V lost 4 bases to trimming and J lost 4 bases, with 18 bases between them. DNA of the CDR3: TGTGCCAGCAGCCGAGGCGGGGGGCATACAGGAAACACCATATATTTT. As protein: CASSRGGGHTGNTIYF. Looking up the rest from reference TRBV9 and TRBJ1-3 gives the full variable domain: DSGVTQTPKHLITATGQRVTLRCSPRSGDLSVYWYQQSLDQGLQFLIQYYNGEERAKGNILERFSAQQFPDLHSELNLSSLELGDSALYFCASSRGGGHTGNTIYFGEGSWLTVV.

The chain uses TRBV6-1 and TRBJ2-2; the match to TRBD1 covers 9 bases. Per the germline V gene, CDR1 is MNHNS and CDR2 is SASEGT. This CDR3 has 15 residues. J was trimmed by 4 bases and V by 6 bases; bases with no gene match: 6. The CDR3 coding sequence is TGTGCCAGCAGGGGAGGACAGGGGCTCACCGGGGAGCTGTTTTTT. It yields the protein CASRGGQGLTGELFF.

The rearrangement joins TRBV29-1 to TRBJ1-2; 7 nucleotides match TRBD1. With V trimmed by 6 bases and J by 4 bases, 11 bases remained unmatched. The germline CDR1 and CDR2 sequences are SQVTM and ANQGSEA. The CDR3 runs 14 residues. CDR3 region: CSVVGRGLGYGYTF. For the CDR3, the DNA is TGCAGCGTAGTAGGCAGGGGGTTGGGCTATGGCTACACCTTC. Supplemented by reference TRBV29-1 and TRBJ1-2, the full variable domain reads SAVISQKPSRDICQRGTSLTIQCQVDSQVTMMFWYRQQPGQSLTLIATANQGSEATYESGFVIDKFPISRPNLTFSTLTVSNMSPEDSSIYLCSVVGRGLGYGYTFGSGTRLTVV.

The chain employs TRBV2 and TRBJ1-2; no clear D gene. V lost 5 bases, J lost 5 bases, and 12 bases lay in between. The V gene's germline CDR1 is SNHLY and CDR2 FYNNEI. CDR3 size: 13 residues. The CDR3 sequence: CASSYRVEYGYTF. For the CDR3, the DNA is TGTGCCAGCAGTTACAGAGTTGAATATGGCTACACCTTC.

This clone turned up a few times. The chain has TRBV27 and TRBJ2-3; possible D gene TRBD2, 6 bases. Germline V lookup: CDR1 MNHEY, CDR2 SMNVEV (reference sequence). V was pared by 5 bases and J by 6 bases, with 12 bases between. The CDR3 covers 13 residues. This chain's CDR3 is CASSPMRGDTQYF. Written as DNA, the CDR3 is TGTGCCAGCAGTCCTATGCGGGGCGATACGCAGTATTTT.

This chain connects TRBV10-3 to TRBJ1-5; 9 bases are a match to TRBD1. The germline V gene encodes CDR1 ENHRY and CDR2 SYGVKD. The J segment lost 3 bases and the V segment lost 6 bases, leaving 6 bases of the junction unmatched. The CDR3 has 15 amino acids. The CDR3 reads CAISPGQGNNQPQHF. The CDR3 coding sequence is TGTGCCATCAGCCCGGGACAGGGCAACAATCAGCCCCAGCATTTT.

The chain combines TRBV28 with TRBJ1-5; tentative D call: TRBD1 (5 bases). Germline loops: CDR1 MDHEN, CDR2 SYDVKM. V was pared by 3 bases and J by 3 bases, with 9 bases between. This CDR3 comprises 14 residues. The CDR3 bases are TGTGCCAGCAGTTTGGGGCAGGACAATCAGCCCCAGCATTTT. It translates to CASSLGQDNQPQHF.

The genes are TRBV6-1 and TRBJ2-7; D uncertain. This CDR3 has 15 amino acids. Germline V gene data show CDR1 as MNHNS and CDR2 as SASEGT. Trimming left V 10 bases short and J 3 bases short, with 22 bases between. The CDR3 sequence is CATSYSTLKSYEQYF. CDR3 bases: TGTGCCACTTCCTACAGCACTTTAAAAAGCTACGAGCAGTACTTC.